A single sample gave rise to the 3 T cell receptor beta chains below, sequenced in a study of blood T cell repertoires in COVID-19. Assay used: immunoSEQ multiplex PCR; TCRdb lists only in-frame clones, some missing. Of a few hundred thousand clones in the sample, 80% to 85% were seen once. Sequenced input: PBMCs or T cells enriched from blood (not recorded which). These receptor sequences come from a man in his fifties who had recovered from COVID-19.

V usage is TRBV4-3 and J usage is TRBJ2-7, with 7 bases that match TRBD1. J lost 2 bases, V lost 5 bases, and 6 bases had no gene match. Germline V lookup: CDR1 LGHNA, CDR2 YSLEER. The CDR3 is 14 amino acids. The CDR3 reads CASSFRTGPYEQYF. DNA of the CDR3: TGCGCCAGCAGCTTCCGGACAGGCCCCTACGAGCAGTACTTC.

This clone was picked up a small number of times. The rearrangement links TRBV18 to TRBJ1-4, with D perhaps matching TRBD1 (6 bases). Trimming removed 2 bases from V and 12 bases from J, with 16 bases in between. Per the germline V gene, CDR1 is KGHSH and CDR2 is LQKENI. The length of the CDR3 is 14 residues. CDR3 in amino acids: CASSPRGTSRELFF. DNA for the CDR3: TGTGCCAGCTCACCAAGGGGGACCTCTAGGGAACTGTTTTTT. Using reference TRBV18 and TRBJ1-4 for the parts outside the CDR3, the full variable domain is NAGVMQNPRHLVRRRGQEARLRCSPMKGHSHVYWYRQLPEEGLKFMVYLQKENIIDESGMPKERFSAEFPKEGPSILRIQQVVRGDSAAYFCASSPRGTSRELFFGSGTQLSVL.

The V gene is TRBV19, the J gene TRBJ2-7; 8 nucleotides line up with TRBD1. Unmatched junction bases numbered 13, after V lost 6 bases and J lost 6 bases. CDR3 length: 15 residues. The germline CDR1 and CDR2 sequences are LNHDA and SQIVND (reference sequence). The CDR3 loop reads CASSFSTGAGREQYF. In DNA, the CDR3 is TGTGCCAGTAGCTTTTCGACAGGGGCCGGGCGCGAGCAGTACTTC.